Listed here are 29 T cell receptor beta chains from one sample, sequenced in a study of blood T cell repertoires in COVID-19. Only in-frame clones appear in the TCRdb table, and some are missing; sequencing was by immunoSEQ multiplex PCR. Seen here are some 90,000 clones, 80% to 90% observed once, and the top ten hold less than 3.5%. Source material: peripheral blood. The origin of the receptors is a man aged 50 or older with COVID-19, enrolled during active disease.

The chain uses TRBV6-5 and TRBJ2-3, with a weak D call TRBD1 (5 bases). The germline V and J ends were trimmed by 7 bases and 0 bases, with 11 bases remaining between them. The CDR3 covers 14 residues. The germline gives CDR1 MNHEY, CDR2 SVGAGI. Written as DNA, the CDR3 is TGTGCCAGCACCACAGGTTCTAGCACAGATACGCAGTATTTT. Protein sequence: CASTTGSSTDTQYF.

J is TRBJ2-1 and V is TRBV10-1, with 8 positions matching TRBD2. Looked up from germline, CDR1 is WNHNN and CDR2 is SYGVQD (reference sequence). Germline trimming cut 10 bases from V and 4 bases from J; bases unmatched to any gene: 6. This CDR3 has 13 amino acids. CDR3 region: CATSGGPYNEQFF. The CDR3 coding sequence is TGCGCCACGAGCGGGGGCCCATACAATGAGCAGTTCTTC.

The V call is TRBV11-2, the J call TRBJ2-5, with TRBD2 matching 11 bases. Germline trimming cut 0 bases from V and 4 bases from J; bases unmatched to any gene: 10. Germline assignment: CDR1 SGHAT and CDR2 FQNNGV. The CDR3 spans 18 residues. This CDR3 reads CASSLDGWVAGGPETQYF. In DNA, the CDR3 is TGTGCCAGCAGCTTAGATGGATGGGTAGCGGGGGGGCCAGAGACCCAGTACTTC. Combining the CDR3 with reference TRBV11-2 and TRBJ2-5 gives the whole variable domain EAGVAQSPRYKIIEKRQSVAFWCNPISGHATLYWYQQILGQGPKLLIQFQNNGVVDDSQLPKDRFSAERLKGVDSTLKIQPAKLEDSAVYLCASSLDGWVAGGPETQYFGPGTRLLVL.

The V gene is TRBV11-3, the J gene TRBJ2-1, with 15 bases lining up with TRBD2. With 2 bases clipped from V and 6 bases from J, the junction kept 11 bases outside the gene matches. Germline values: CDR1 SGHNT, CDR2 YENEEA. This CDR3 comprises 19 residues. The CDR3 DNA follows: TGTGCCAGCAGCTTAAGTGGGACTAGCGGGGGGCCGCGAATCAATGAGCAGTTCTTC. Translation: CASSLSGTSGGPRINEQFF.

V is TRBV5-1 and J is TRBJ1-1; D possibly corresponds to TRBD1 (6 bases). V was pared by 3 bases and J by 4 bases, with 10 bases between. The CDR3 runs 13 residues. Germline V gene sequence: CDR1 SGHRS, CDR2 YFSETQ. The CDR3 DNA reads as TGCGCCAGCAGCTCACAGGGTGGCACTGAAGCTTTCTTT. It yields the protein CASSSQGGTEAFF.

The gene calls are TRBV28 and TRBJ1-4; a possible D gene is TRBD1 (5 bases). Trimming stripped 3 bases from V and 3 bases from J, with 11 bases between. The CDR3 contains 15 residues. Per the germline V gene, CDR1 is MDHEN and CDR2 is SYDVKM. CDR3 sequence: CASSFLGGSNEKLFF. The CDR3 DNA reads TGTGCCAGCAGTTTCCTCGGGGGGTCTAATGAAAAACTGTTTTTT.

The rearrangement links TRBV2 to TRBJ1-5, with a possible D match to TRBD1 (5 bases). This CDR3 is built from 13 residues. Germline loops: CDR1 SNHLY, CDR2 FYNNEI. V gave up 6 bases and J gave up 4 bases, with 10 bases separating them. CDR3 in DNA: TGTGCCAGCAGCCCTGACAGAAATCAGCCCCAGCATTTT. Amino acids: CASSPDRNQPQHF.

This chain links TRBV7-9 with TRBJ2-2; 9 bases are shared with TRBD1. This CDR3 spans 18 amino acids. CDR1 is SEHNR, CDR2 FQNEAQ, per germline (reference sequence). V was clipped by 0 bases and J by 4 bases; unmatched bases: 9. The CDR3 region is CASSLALGQGWVTGELFF. The CDR3 DNA follows: TGTGCCAGCAGCTTAGCGTTGGGACAGGGATGGGTCACCGGGGAGCTGTTTTTT.

This clone was found once. The rearrangement joins TRBV3-1 (or the pseudogene TRBV3-2) to TRBJ1-6, with D possibly matching TRBD1 (6 bases). The germline V and J ends were trimmed by 0 bases and 11 bases, with 11 bases remaining between them. The CDR3 consists of 14 residues. CDR1 LGHDT and CDR2 YNNKEL come from the germline V gene (reference sequence). CDR3 in DNA: TGTGCCAGCAGCCAAGACGTCCAGGGGACACCCCTCCACTTT. Protein sequence: CASSQDVQGTPLHF.

The rearrangement links TRBV12-3 or TRBV12-4 to TRBJ1-5; D unresolved. The CDR3 is 13 amino acids. Trimming removed 5 bases at V and 7 bases at J, with 12 bases between. CDR3 sequence: CASSLASGQPQHF. CDR3 DNA sequence: TGTGCCAGCAGTCTTGCGTCGGGGCAGCCCCAGCATTTT.

The chain recombines TRBV19 with TRBJ2-2; no clear D. There are 16 residues in the CDR3. Trimming removed 5 bases at V and 7 bases at J, with 20 bases between. CDR1 and CDR2 from the germline V gene are LNHDA and SQIVND (reference sequence). CDR3 sequence reads: CASSPLPLRGDGELFF. CDR3 DNA: TGTGCCAGTAGTCCACTGCCCCTCCGAGGCGACGGGGAGCTGTTTTTT.

The chain has TRBV7-8 and TRBJ2-5, with a tentative D call TRBD1 (6 bases). Germline CDR1 and CDR2: SGHVS and FQNEAQ. The CDR3 totals 15 residues. Trimming cost V 7 bases and J 5 bases, with 20 bases left between them. The CDR3 bases are TGTGCCAGCACGGCCGTCCCAGGGGTGGGGGAGACCCAGTACTTC. This sequence encodes CASTAVPGVGETQYF.

This chain connects TRBV5-4 to TRBJ2-5; tentatively, D is TRBD1 (6 bases). Germline V gene lookup returns CDR1 SGHNT and CDR2 YYREEE (reference sequence). The CDR3 runs to 13 residues. Deletions cut 0 bases from V and 5 bases from J, with 8 bases between. This CDR3 is CASSLAQGETQYF. CDR3 coding DNA: TGTGCCAGCAGCTTGGCCCAGGGGGAGACCCAGTACTTC. The whole variable domain, remainder taken from reference TRBV5-4 and TRBJ2-5, is ETGVTQSPTHLIKTRGQQVTLRCSSQSGHNTVSWYQQALGQGPQFIFQYYREEENGRGNFPPRFSGLQFPNYSSELNVNALELDDSALYLCASSLAQGETQYFGPGTRLLVL.

This chain connects TRBV6-1 to TRBJ2-7, with TRBD2 matching over 7 bases. The V segment lost 2 bases and the J segment 5 bases; nucleotides outside the gene matches: 3. Germline lookup yields CDR1 MNHNS and CDR2 SASEGT. CDR3 length equals 13 residues. The chain's CDR3 is CASSERGDNEQYF. DNA of the CDR3: TGTGCCAGCAGTGAACGGGGGGATAACGAGCAGTACTTC.

The chain carries TRBV4-2 and TRBJ1-1, with TRBD1 matching over 8 bases. The CDR3 is 14 residues long. Germline CDR1 LGHNA, CDR2 YNFKEQ. V lost 1 base and J lost 4; bases outside the gene matches: 2. CDR3 nucleotides: TGTGCCAGCAGCCAAGCAGGGGGCGGCACTGAAGCTTTCTTT. It is translated as CASSQAGGGTEAFF.

The sample holds one count of this clone. The V gene is TRBV18, the J gene TRBJ1-1; perhaps TRBD1 as D (6 bases). This CDR3 is built from 15 residues. V was pared by 3 bases and J by 3 bases, with 14 bases between. Germline loops: CDR1 KGHSH, CDR2 LQKENI. The CDR3 loop reads CASSPRTDGHTEAFF. The DNA of the CDR3 is TGTGCCAGCTCACCTCGGACAGACGGCCACACTGAAGCTTTCTTT.

For the CDR3, the DNA is TGTGCCAGCAGCTTAGCCGGGTTGGGAGAGACCCAGTACTTC. As protein: CASSLAGLGETQYF. This chain connects TRBV7-2 to TRBJ2-5; D is undetermined. Deletions cut 0 bases from V and 4 bases from J, with 9 bases between. CDR3 size: 14 residues. Germline V gene lookup returns CDR1 SGHTA and CDR2 FQGNSA.

The rearrangement uses TRBV3-1 (or the pseudogene TRBV3-2) and TRBJ2-7; perhaps TRBD1 as D (5 bases). CDR1 is LGHDT, CDR2 YNNKEL, per germline (reference sequence). This CDR3 is 13 amino acids long. Trimming removed 1 base at V and 4 bases at J, with 8 bases between. In DNA, the CDR3 is TGTGCCAGCAGCCAAGGACAGTATTACGAGCAGTACTTC. Translated: CASSQGQYYEQYF.

Regarding this clone: One end of the junction is discordant with germline, which a read error may explain. J is TRBJ2-7 and V is TRBV11-3, with 10 nucleotides matching TRBD1. This CDR3 is 14 amino acids long. Germline V CDR1 and CDR2: SGHNT, YENEEA. The CDR3 bases are TGTGCCAGCAGCCTAGACAGGGGGCACTACGAGCAGTACTTC. Protein sequence: CASSLDRGHYEQYF.

In its sample, this clone was seen a few times. V and J are TRBV7-3 and TRBJ2-1, with TRBD1 matching over 8 bases. CDR3 length: 16 amino acids. V was clipped by 5 bases and J by 3 bases; unmatched bases: 9. Germline loops: CDR1 SGHTA, CDR2 FQGTGA. The CDR3 sequence is CASSQWGGQGYNEQFF. In nucleotides, the CDR3 is TGTGCCAGCAGCCAATGGGGCGGACAGGGCTACAATGAGCAGTTCTTC.

This rearrangement joins TRBV5-8 to TRBJ2-2; 8 bases are shared with TRBD2. CDR3 length: 16 residues. The germline V gene encodes CDR1 SGHTS and CDR2 YDEGEE. Germline trimming cut 0 bases from V and 1 base from J; bases unmatched to any gene: 2. In nucleotides, the CDR3 is TGTGCCAGCAGCTTGGTGCTAGCGGGGAACACCGGGGAGCTGTTTTTT. It specifies CASSLVLAGNTGELFF. The full variable domain, in which reference TRBV5-8 and TRBJ2-2 provide the parts outside the CDR3, is EAGVTQSPTHLIKTRGQQATLRCSPISGHTSVYWYQQALGLGLQFLLWYDEGEERNRGNFPPRFSGRQFPNYSSELNVNALELEDSALYLCASSLVLAGNTGELFFGEGSRLTVL.

Written as DNA, the CDR3 is TGTGCCAGCAGTGAATCGGGACAACGAAACACCATATATTTT. This translates into CASSESGQRNTIYF. The gene calls are TRBV25-1 and TRBJ1-3; possibly TRBD1 for D (6 bases). The CDR3 has 14 amino acids. Germline CDR1 reads MGHDK; CDR2 reads SYGVNS. With 1 base removed from V and 5 bases from J, the gap between germline ends came to 9 bases.

This chain connects TRBV6-5 to TRBJ1-1; perhaps TRBD1 as D (6 bases). This CDR3 has 16 residues. Trimming left V 0 bases short and J 2 bases short, with 13 bases between. Germline CDR1 reads MNHEY; CDR2 reads SVGAGI. In DNA form, the CDR3 reads TGTGCCAGCAGTTACTCTGCGGGGGCCCTAAACACTGAAGCTTTCTTT. Translated, it gives CASSYSAGALNTEAFF.

This clone was observed a single time. This chain joins TRBV9 and TRBJ2-2; tentatively, D is TRBD2 (6 bases). The germline V gene has CDR1 SGDLS and CDR2 YYNGEE. The CDR3 runs 16 residues. V lost 1 base, J lost 1 base, and 11 bases lay in between. Here the CDR3 DNA reads TGTGCCAGCAGCGTAAGCGGACTAATGAACACCGGGGAGCTGTTTTTT. Amino acid sequence: CASSVSGLMNTGELFF.

The chain joins TRBV30 to TRBJ1-2; maybe TRBD1 (5 bases). The CDR3 has 13 amino acids. V was trimmed by 0 bases and J by 5 bases, leaving 10 bases between them. Germline V gene data show CDR1 as GTSNPN and CDR2 as SVGIG (reference sequence). The CDR3 region has the DNA TGTGCCTGGAGTGTACGCCAGGGTTATGGCTACACCTTC. Translating gives CAWSVRQGYGYTF.

The CDR3 loop is CASSLVVAGGIYEQYF. The CDR3 DNA reads as TGTGCCAGCAGCTTGGTCGTTGCAGGGGGTATTTACGAGCAGTACTTC. This sequence joins TRBV5-8 and TRBJ2-7; TRBD1 matches 7 bases. The V gene end was trimmed by 0 bases and the J gene end by 4 bases; junction bases not matched to a gene: 10. This CDR3 is 16 amino acids long. Germline V gene data show CDR1 as SGHTS and CDR2 as YDEGEE.

The chain uses TRBV20-1 and TRBJ2-7; TRBD1 might be the D (6 bases). Trimming removed 5 bases from V and 7 bases from J, with 30 bases in between. Germline V gives CDR1 DFQATT, CDR2 SNEGSKA (reference sequence). This CDR3 has 17 residues. The CDR3 region has the DNA TGCAGTGCTCGTGGACAGCCCCCGTATAATAGGTTCCGGGAGCAGTACTTC. It yields the protein CSARGQPPYNRFREQYF.

This clone appeared a few times. The V call is TRBV14, the J call TRBJ1-3, with 8 bases lining up with TRBD1. The CDR3 runs 14 residues. Germline CDR1 is SGHDN and CDR2 is FVKESK. V shed 5 bases, J shed 4 bases, and the junction held 4 bases outside the gene matches. CDR3 residues: CASSARDRGNTIYF. As DNA, the CDR3 is TGTGCCAGCAGCGCCCGGGACAGGGGAAACACCATATATTTT.

The chain couples TRBV2 to TRBJ1-5, with TRBD1 matching over 7 bases. The ends lost 6 bases at V and 0 bases at J; junction bases unmatched: 5. Germline V gene sequence: CDR1 SNHLY, CDR2 FYNNEI. The CDR3 is made up of 15 amino acids. The CDR3 here is CASRYGTVSNQPQHF. CDR3 coding DNA: TGTGCCAGCAGGTATGGGACAGTTAGCAATCAGCCCCAGCATTTT.